One sample yielded the 18 T cell receptor beta chains listed below, sequenced in a study of hypomethylating agent response in myelodysplastic syndrome. The method was immunoSEQ multiplex PCR; TCRdb's version includes in-frame clones alone and lacks a portion of them. The sample lists 5,500 to 6,000 clones; about nine tenths were seen once. The sample consisted of bone marrow, taken before or after starting hypomethylating agent treatment for myelodysplastic syndrome (not recorded which). The receptors originated from a human donor with myelodysplastic syndrome.

The J gene is TRBJ2-3, the V gene TRBV4-2; no clear D gene. CDR3 length: 16 amino acids. The V gene's germline CDR1 is LGHNA and CDR2 YNFKEQ. The germline V and J ends were trimmed by 1 base and 2 bases, with 13 bases remaining between them. The CDR3 region is CASSQVSPFHTDTQYF. CDR3 sequence (DNA): TGTGCCAGCAGCCAAGTCAGCCCCTTTCACACAGATACGCAGTATTTT.

The rearrangement joins TRBV7-8 to TRBJ1-5, with D perhaps matching TRBD1 (6 bases). Germline CDR1 is SGHVS and CDR2 is FQNEAQ. The CDR3 contains 17 residues. V lost 1 base and J lost 4, with 17 bases in between. The CDR3 coding sequence is TGTGCCAGCAGCTTAGTGGGTGGGGGCCTGGGTAATCAGCCCCAGCATTTT. Protein: CASSLVGGGLGNQPQHF. The full variable domain, rest sourced from reference TRBV7-8 and TRBJ1-5, is GAGVSQSPRYKVAKRGQDVALRCDPISGHVSLFWYQQALGQGPEFLTYFQNEAQLDKSGLPSDRFFAERPEGSVSTLKIQRTQQEDSAVYLCASSLVGGGLGNQPQHFGDGTRLSIL.

The rearrangement links TRBV5-6 to TRBJ2-3, with 8 nucleotides matching TRBD1. Germline V gives CDR1 SGHDT, CDR2 YYEEEE. The V and J ends lost 3 bases and 2 bases, in that order; junction bases with no gene match: 8. The CDR3 sequence is 16 residues long. The CDR3 DNA follows: TGTGCCAGCAGCTCCGGGACAGGATTAGACACAGATACGCAGTATTTT. Protein product: CASSSGTGLDTDTQYF.

This sequence joins TRBV27 and TRBJ2-5, with D possibly being TRBD1 (6 bases). The CDR3 has 14 residues. V dropped 4 bases and J dropped 6 bases, with 15 bases sitting between them. CDR1 is MNHEY, CDR2 SMNVEV, per germline (reference sequence). CDR3 loop: CASSSLQGRQTQYF. CDR3 sequence (DNA): TGTGCCAGCAGTTCCCTACAGGGTAGGCAGACCCAGTACTTC.

The rearrangement joins TRBV6-5 to TRBJ1-1; D is ambiguous. The V end lost 6 bases, the J end lost 4 bases, and 9 bases lay between the germline ends. From germline, CDR1 is MNHEY and CDR2 SVGAGI. The CDR3 has 12 amino acids. Here the CDR3 reads CASRTPATEAFF. In nucleotides, the CDR3 is TGTGCCAGCAGAACCCCAGCCACTGAAGCTTTCTTT.

This chain uses TRBV27 with TRBJ1-5, with TRBD1 as a possible D gene (5 bases). Germline V gene sequence: CDR1 MNHEY, CDR2 SMNVEV (reference sequence). This CDR3 is 16 amino acids long. With 6 bases removed from V and 0 bases from J, the gap between germline ends came to 15 bases. CDR3 protein: CASRRGGIYSNQPQHF. The CDR3 region has the DNA TGTGCCAGCAGAAGGGGCGGGATATATAGCAATCAGCCCCAGCATTTT.

The rearrangement joins TRBV5-4 to TRBJ2-1; D tentatively reads TRBD1 or TRBD2 (5 bases each). The length of the CDR3 is 16 residues. Trimming removed 1 base at V and 3 bases at J, with 14 bases between. The germline gives CDR1 SGHNT, CDR2 YYREEE (reference sequence). CDR3 DNA sequence: TGTGCCAGCAGCTTGTTCCGGGGCCGGGGCTACAATGAGCAGTTCTTC. As protein: CASSLFRGRGYNEQFF.

The rearrangement links TRBV27 to TRBJ2-3, with a possible D match to TRBD2 (6 bases). V dropped 10 bases and J dropped 0 bases, with 14 bases sitting between them. CDR3 length: 14 amino acids. CDR1 is MNHEY and CDR2 is SMNVEV in the germline V gene (reference sequence). Written as DNA, the CDR3 is TGTGCCACAGCCCTGGGACTGAGCACAGATACGCAGTATTTT. The encoded protein is CATALGLSTDTQYF.

The rearrangement joins TRBV10-2 to TRBJ2-3; 8 bases are a match to TRBD1. The CDR3 sequence is 14 residues long. Germline loops: CDR1 WSHSY, CDR2 SAAADI. Trimming cost V 6 bases and J 5 bases; bases outside gene matches: 7. This CDR3 is CASRAGQGIDTQYF. The DNA for the CDR3 is TGCGCCAGCAGGGCCGGACAGGGTATAGATACGCAGTATTTT.

The chain couples TRBV5-4 to TRBJ2-1; no reliable D call. V lost 0 bases and J 9 bases, leaving 7 bases between the germline ends. This CDR3 comprises 12 residues. Per the germline V gene, CDR1 is SGHNT and CDR2 is YYREEE (reference sequence). The CDR3 DNA follows: TGTGCCAGCAGCTTGGACGGGCGTGAGCAGTTCTTC. It encodes CASSLDGREQFF.

This chain uses TRBV9 with TRBJ2-1; TRBD2 matches at 9 bases. The J segment lost 4 bases and the V segment lost 5 bases, leaving 7 bases of the junction unmatched. The length of the CDR3 is 15 residues. The germline V gene encodes CDR1 SGDLS and CDR2 YYNGEE. CDR3: CASREGTSLYNEQFF. CDR3 DNA: TGTGCCAGCAGAGAAGGGACTAGCTTATACAATGAGCAGTTCTTC. The full variable domain, its missing parts supplied by reference TRBV9 and TRBJ2-1, is DSGVTQTPKHLITATGQRVTLRCSPRSGDLSVYWYQQSLDQGLQFLIQYYNGEERAKGNILERFSAQQFPDLHSELNLSSLELGDSALYFCASREGTSLYNEQFFGPGTRLTVL.

The chain recombines TRBV7-9 with TRBJ1-4; D is unresolved. In germline, CDR1 is SEHNR, CDR2 FQNEAQ (reference sequence). This CDR3 comprises 17 residues. Trimming shortened V by 2 bases and J by 0 bases, and 13 bases separated the two germline ends. The CDR3 nucleotides are TGTGCCAGCAGCTTATACTTCGGAGCCCCAACTAATGAAAAACTGTTTTTT. Encoded protein: CASSLYFGAPTNEKLFF. Full variable domain (missing parts from reference TRBV7-9 and TRBJ1-4): DTGVSQNPRHKITKRGQNVTFRCDPISEHNRLYWYRQTLGQGPEFLTYFQNEAQLEKSRLLSDRFSAERPKGSFSTLEIQRTEQGDSAMYLCASSLYFGAPTNEKLFFGSGTQLSVL.

This rearrangement joins TRBV5-4 to TRBJ2-1, with TRBD1 matching over 10 bases. Germline CDR1 is SGHNT and CDR2 is YYREEE (reference sequence). J lost 2 bases, V lost 3 bases, and 5 bases had no gene match. The CDR3 length is 16 residues. DNA for the CDR3: TGTGCCAGCAGCTCAACCGGGACAGGGGCCTACAATGAGCAGTTCTTC. As protein: CASSSTGTGAYNEQFF.

The CDR3 nucleotides are TGTGCCAGCAGTCTCACATCAGGGGGTGGCACAGATACGCAGTATTTT. Protein product: CASSLTSGGGTDTQYF. This chain joins TRBV27 and TRBJ2-3; 7 bases are a match to TRBD1. CDR1 is MNHEY, CDR2 SMNVEV, per germline (reference sequence). CDR3 size: 16 residues. J was trimmed by 1 base and V by 5 bases; bases with no gene match: 9.

The chain uses TRBV6-6 and TRBJ1-2; 8 bases match TRBD1. The CDR3 is made up of 13 amino acids. V shed 6 bases, J shed 12 bases, and the junction held 12 bases outside the gene matches. CDR1 is MNHNY and CDR2 is SVGAGI in the germline V gene (reference sequence). The CDR3 sequence is CASSLGQGVVDTF. Written as DNA, the CDR3 is TGTGCCAGCAGCCTCGGACAGGGTGTGGTAGACACCTTC.

A few counts support this clone. The chain combines TRBV4-1 with TRBJ2-7; the D is unclear. CDR1 and CDR2 from the germline V gene are MGHRA and YSYEKL. CDR3 length: 15 residues. V dropped 1 base and J dropped 0 bases, with 10 bases sitting between them. CDR3 sequence (DNA): TGCGCCAGCAGCCAAGCTGCTGAAAGCTCCTACGAGCAGTACTTC. The encoded protein is CASSQAAESSYEQYF.

This clone was recorded only once. Given the absence of the conserved phenylalanine or tryptophan at the CDR3 end, a read error is likely. No DNA is shown, since the ends of the CDR3 on it are uncertain; the CDR3 is the one TCRdb lists. The CDR3 is CASGRDTGGTL. This sequence joins TRBV12-5 and TRBJ1-2. Germline values: CDR1 LGHNT, CDR2 FRNRAP. The CDR3 contains 11 residues when both ends are counted.

The V and J genes are TRBV2 and TRBJ2-3; either TRBD1 or TRBD2 may fit D (5 bases each). This CDR3 region has 15 residues. With 6 bases removed from V and 4 bases from J, the gap between germline ends came to 17 bases. In germline, CDR1 is SNHLY, CDR2 FYNNEI. CDR3 loop: CASRLGASRADTQYF. CDR3 sequence (DNA): TGTGCCAGCAGACTTGGGGCTAGCAGGGCAGATACGCAGTATTTT.